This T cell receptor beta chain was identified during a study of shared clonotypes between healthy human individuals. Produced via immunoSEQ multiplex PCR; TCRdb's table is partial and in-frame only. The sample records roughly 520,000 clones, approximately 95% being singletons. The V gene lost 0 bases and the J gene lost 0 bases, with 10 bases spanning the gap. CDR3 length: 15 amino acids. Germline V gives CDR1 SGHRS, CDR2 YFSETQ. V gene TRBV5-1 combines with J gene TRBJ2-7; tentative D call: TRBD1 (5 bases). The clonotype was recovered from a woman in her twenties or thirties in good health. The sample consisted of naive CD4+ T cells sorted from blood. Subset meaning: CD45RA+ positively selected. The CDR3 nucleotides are TGCGCCAGCAGCTTGGCGGCAGGGCCCTCCTACGAGCAGTACTTC. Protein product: CASSLAAGPSYEQYF.